The T cell receptor beta chain under discussion was sequenced for a study of T cells in localized non-small cell lung cancer (dated by TCRdb to about 2020). As for the study more broadly: The study analyzed T cell repertoires of hundreds of early-stage NSCLC patients, comparing tumors and uninvolved tumor-adjacent lungs. The cohort consisted of around 250 treatment-naive NSCLC patients whose localized lung tumors had been resected. The mean age of the NSCLC patients was 50 to 85 years, with approximately 130 men and 95 to 110 women. What the study reported, not specific to this receptor: Because multi-region tumor sequencing was not performed, intratumor heterogeneity could not be ruled out. Uninvolved tumor-adjacent lung showed the highest T cell clonality, higher than tumor, which suggests more focused antigenic responses in the adjacent lung. Because the study design was exploratory, TCR variables were selected using unadjusted p-values without false-discovery rate correction. A median of around 50 of the top 100 tumor clones turned up in the paired uninvolved adjacent lung, and around 27 of those clones also ranked among the top 100 of that same adjacent lung. Longer overall survival was associated with higher T cell density in blood, whereas shorter survival was associated with higher clonality in adjacent lung.

CDR1 and CDR2 are drawn from the germline V gene: ENHRY, SYGVKD. Trimming takes 8 bases off V and 5 bases off J; junction bases not matched to a gene: 12. Taken from cysteine to phenylalanine, the CDR3 has 16 residues. Of the read, only the CDR3 DNA is kept; its 48 bases are in frame from base 1. With respect to this clone: Its antigen remains unidentified. No much larger clonotype is one base removed from it; base qualities were not supplied.

At diagnosis, peripheral blood, uninvolved tumor-adjacent lung and tumor were collected and stored as a combination of fresh-frozen and FFPE material. For TCR repertoire profiling, the blood samples were analyzed as peripheral blood mononuclear cells. TCR beta CDR3 regions were sequenced from DNA using the immunoSEQ Assay. On the authors' methods: To compute T cell density, TCR beta template counts were normalized to usable DNA, which was estimated by amplifying housekeeping genes. Using the preseqR package, richness was estimated by extrapolating to 120,000 templates for tissue samples and 400,000 templates for PBMC samples. Clonality was defined by subtracting Pielou's evenness from one. To identify tissue-enriched TCRs, differential abundance testing was run on productive amino-acid clonotypes with a minimum total count of 5 and an alpha of 0.1. The Jaccard Index and the Morisita Overlap Index were used to measure repertoire overlap between compartments. GLIPH grouped TCR beta CDR3s together with public tetramer-defined viral CDR3s, and a viral motif had to include at least three viral sequences and show V-gene enrichment. TCRdb carries this immuneACCESS record with in-frame sequences only. Its versions omit some clonotypes, under half of them owing to an unresolved V gene in the studies checked, with the rest unexplained. Clonal size and the V and J genes are those of that table, whereas D and trimming came from the DNA. The sample has about 46,000 clones on record, 81% of them singletons. The ten largest account for under 20% of the sample.

The sequences come from peripheral blood mononuclear cells, collected before any cancer treatment. The chain was built from TRBV10-3 and TRBJ2-2; 9 bases in between match TRBD1. This receptor was taken from a man aged 40 to 70 with stage III lung adenocarcinoma. The DNA sequence is as follows: TGTGCCATCCGGGGAGGGACAGGGAAAGGGACCGGGGAGCTGTTTTTT. Its translation is CAIRGGTGKGTGELFF.